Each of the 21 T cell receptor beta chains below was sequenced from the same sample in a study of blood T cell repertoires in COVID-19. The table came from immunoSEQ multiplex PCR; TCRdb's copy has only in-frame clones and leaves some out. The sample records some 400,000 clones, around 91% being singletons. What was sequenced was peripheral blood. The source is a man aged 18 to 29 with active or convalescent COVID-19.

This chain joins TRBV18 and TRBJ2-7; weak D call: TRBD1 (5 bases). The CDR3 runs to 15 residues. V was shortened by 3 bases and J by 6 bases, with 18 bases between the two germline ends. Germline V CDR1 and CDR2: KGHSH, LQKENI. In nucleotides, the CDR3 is TGTGCCAGCTCACCTTCGCAGGACACAGGTCTCGAGCAGTACTTC. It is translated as CASSPSQDTGLEQYF.

The DNA for the CDR3 is TGTGCCAGCAGCGCCTCTCGGGGTTTCTACGAGCAGTACTTC. It translates to CASSASRGFYEQYF. The chain uses TRBV28 and TRBJ2-7, with D possibly being TRBD2 (5 bases). Germline CDR1 MDHEN, CDR2 SYDVKM. This CDR3 has 14 amino acids. V lost 6 bases, J lost 3 bases, and 15 bases lay in between.

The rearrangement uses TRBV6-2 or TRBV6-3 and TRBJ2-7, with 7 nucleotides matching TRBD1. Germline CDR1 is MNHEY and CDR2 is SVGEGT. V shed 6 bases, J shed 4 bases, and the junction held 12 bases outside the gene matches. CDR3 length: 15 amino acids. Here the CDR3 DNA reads TGTGCCAGCAGCCCTTTCAGGGACAGAGGGTACGAGCAGTACTTC. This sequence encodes CASSPFRDRGYEQYF.

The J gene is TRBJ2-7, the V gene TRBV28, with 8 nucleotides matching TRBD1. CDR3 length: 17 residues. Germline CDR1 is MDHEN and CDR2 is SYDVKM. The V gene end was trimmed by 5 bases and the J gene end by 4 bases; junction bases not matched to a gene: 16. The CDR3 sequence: CASSLVIIRGQVYEQYF. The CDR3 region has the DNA TGTGCCAGCAGTCTAGTAATCATCCGGGGACAGGTTTACGAGCAGTACTTC.

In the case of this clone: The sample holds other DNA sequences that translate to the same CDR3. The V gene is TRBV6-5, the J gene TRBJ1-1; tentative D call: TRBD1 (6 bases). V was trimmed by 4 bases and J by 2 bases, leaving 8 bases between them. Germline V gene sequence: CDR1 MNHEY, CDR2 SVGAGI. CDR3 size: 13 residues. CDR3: CASSWTVNTEAFF. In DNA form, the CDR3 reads TGTGCCAGCAGTTGGACAGTAAACACTGAAGCTTTCTTT.

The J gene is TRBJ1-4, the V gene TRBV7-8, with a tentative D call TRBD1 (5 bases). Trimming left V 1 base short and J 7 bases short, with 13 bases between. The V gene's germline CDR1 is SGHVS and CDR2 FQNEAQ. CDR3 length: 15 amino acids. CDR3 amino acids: CASSLVGGKGEKLFF. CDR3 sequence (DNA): TGTGCCAGCAGCTTAGTTGGGGGGAAGGGTGAAAAACTGTTTTTT.

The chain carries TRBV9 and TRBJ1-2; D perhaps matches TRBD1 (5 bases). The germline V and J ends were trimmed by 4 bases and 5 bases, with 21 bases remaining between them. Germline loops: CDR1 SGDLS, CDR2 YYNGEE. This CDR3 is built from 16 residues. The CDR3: CASSPGPGLPRYGYTF. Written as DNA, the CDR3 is TGTGCCAGCAGCCCAGGACCGGGACTTCCAAGGTATGGCTACACCTTC.

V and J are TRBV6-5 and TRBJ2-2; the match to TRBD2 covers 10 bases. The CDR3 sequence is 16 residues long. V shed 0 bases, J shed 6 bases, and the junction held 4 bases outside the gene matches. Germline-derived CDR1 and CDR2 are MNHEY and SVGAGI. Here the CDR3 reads CASSYSITSGAGELFF. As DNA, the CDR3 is TGTGCCAGCAGTTACTCGATCACTAGCGGGGCCGGGGAGCTGTTTTTT.

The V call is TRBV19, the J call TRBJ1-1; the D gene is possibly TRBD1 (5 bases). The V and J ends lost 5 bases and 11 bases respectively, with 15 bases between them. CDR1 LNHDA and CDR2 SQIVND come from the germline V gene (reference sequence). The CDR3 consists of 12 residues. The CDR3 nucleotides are TGTGCCAGTAGTTTCCACCGGGGGTCTGCTTTCTTT. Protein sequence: CASSFHRGSAFF.

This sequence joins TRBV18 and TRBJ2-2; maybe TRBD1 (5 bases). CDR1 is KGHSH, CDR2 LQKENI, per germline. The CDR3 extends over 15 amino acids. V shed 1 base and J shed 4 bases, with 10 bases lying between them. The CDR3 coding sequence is TGTGCCAGCTCACCACAGGGGTCGAGCACCGGGGAGCTGTTTTTT. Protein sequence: CASSPQGSSTGELFF.

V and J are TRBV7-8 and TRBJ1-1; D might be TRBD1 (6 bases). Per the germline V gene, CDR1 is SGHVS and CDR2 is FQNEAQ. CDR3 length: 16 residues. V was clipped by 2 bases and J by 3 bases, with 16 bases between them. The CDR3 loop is CASSLLGGGKDTEAFF. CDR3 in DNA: TGTGCCAGCAGCTTACTAGGGGGGGGCAAGGACACTGAAGCTTTCTTT.

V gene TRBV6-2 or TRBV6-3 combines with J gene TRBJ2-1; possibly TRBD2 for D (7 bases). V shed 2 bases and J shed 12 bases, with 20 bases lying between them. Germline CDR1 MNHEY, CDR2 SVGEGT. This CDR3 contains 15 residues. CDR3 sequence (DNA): TGTGCCAGCAGTTACGCGGGAGACCCCTTCAGGGGGCAGTTCTTC. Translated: CASSYAGDPFRGQFF.

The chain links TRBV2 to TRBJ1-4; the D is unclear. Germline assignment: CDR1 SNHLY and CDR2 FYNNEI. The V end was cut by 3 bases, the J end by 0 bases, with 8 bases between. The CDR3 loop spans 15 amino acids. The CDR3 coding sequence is TGTGCCAGCAGTGATTTACAAGCAACTAATGAAAAACTGTTTTTT. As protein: CASSDLQATNEKLFF.

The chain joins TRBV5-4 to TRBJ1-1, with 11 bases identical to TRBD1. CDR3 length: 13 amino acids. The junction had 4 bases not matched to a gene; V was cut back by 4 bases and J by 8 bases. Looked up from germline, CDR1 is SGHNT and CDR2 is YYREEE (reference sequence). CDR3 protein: CASSLGQGAEAFF. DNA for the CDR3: TGTGCCAGCAGCCTCGGACAGGGGGCCGAAGCTTTCTTT. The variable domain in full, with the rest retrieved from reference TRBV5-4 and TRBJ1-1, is ETGVTQSPTHLIKTRGQQVTLRCSSQSGHNTVSWYQQALGQGPQFIFQYYREEENGRGNFPPRFSGLQFPNYSSELNVNALELDDSALYLCASSLGQGAEAFFGQGTRLTVV.

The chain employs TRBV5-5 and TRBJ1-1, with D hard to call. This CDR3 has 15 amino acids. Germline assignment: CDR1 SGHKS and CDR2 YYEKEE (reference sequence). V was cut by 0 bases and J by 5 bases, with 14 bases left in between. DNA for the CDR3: TGTGCCAGCAGCTTGGCCAGCCCGGAGGCTACTGAAGCTTTCTTT. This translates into CASSLASPEATEAFF.

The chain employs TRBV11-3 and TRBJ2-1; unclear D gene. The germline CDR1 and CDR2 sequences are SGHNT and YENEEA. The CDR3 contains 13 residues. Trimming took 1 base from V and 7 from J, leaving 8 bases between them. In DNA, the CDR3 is TGTGCCAGCAGCTTAGGGTCGGGTAATGAGCAGTTCTTC. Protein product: CASSLGSGNEQFF.

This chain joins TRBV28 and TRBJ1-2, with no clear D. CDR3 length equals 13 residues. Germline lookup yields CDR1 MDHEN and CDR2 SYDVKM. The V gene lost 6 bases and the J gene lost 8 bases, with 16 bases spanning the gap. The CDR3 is CASRVGNLRGYTF. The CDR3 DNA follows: TGTGCCAGCAGGGTCGGTAACCTGCGGGGCTACACCTTC.

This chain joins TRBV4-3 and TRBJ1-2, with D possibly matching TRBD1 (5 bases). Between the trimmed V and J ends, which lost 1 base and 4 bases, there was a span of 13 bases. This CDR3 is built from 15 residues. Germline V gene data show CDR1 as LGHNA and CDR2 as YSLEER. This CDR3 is CASSQVGGDSYGYTF. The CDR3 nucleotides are TGCGCCAGCAGCCAAGTGGGAGGGGACTCCTATGGCTACACCTTC.

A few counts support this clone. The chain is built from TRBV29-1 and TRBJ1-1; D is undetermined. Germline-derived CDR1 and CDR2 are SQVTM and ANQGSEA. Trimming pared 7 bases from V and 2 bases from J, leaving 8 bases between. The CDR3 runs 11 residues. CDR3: CSAQVNTEAFF. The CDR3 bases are TGCAGCGCGCAGGTAAACACTGAAGCTTTCTTT. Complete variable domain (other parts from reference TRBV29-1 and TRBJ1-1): SAVISQKPSRDICQRGTSLTIQCQVDSQVTMMFWYRQQPGQSLTLIATANQGSEATYESGFVIDKFPISRPNLTFSTLTVSNMSPEDSSIYLCSAQVNTEAFFGQGTRLTVV.

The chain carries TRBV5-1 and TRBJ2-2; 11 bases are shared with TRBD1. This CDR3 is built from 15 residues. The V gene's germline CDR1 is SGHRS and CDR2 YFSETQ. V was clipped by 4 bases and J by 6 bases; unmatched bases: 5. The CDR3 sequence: CASSPGQGGAGELFF. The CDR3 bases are TGCGCCAGCAGCCCGGGACAGGGGGGAGCCGGGGAGCTGTTTTTT.

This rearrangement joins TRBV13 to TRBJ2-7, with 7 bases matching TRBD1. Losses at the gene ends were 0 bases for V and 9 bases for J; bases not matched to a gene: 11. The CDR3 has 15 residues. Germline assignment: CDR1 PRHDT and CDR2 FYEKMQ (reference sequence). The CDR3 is CASSLGRGIDTVQYF. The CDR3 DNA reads TGTGCCAGCAGCTTAGGCAGGGGGATTGATACCGTGCAGTACTTC.